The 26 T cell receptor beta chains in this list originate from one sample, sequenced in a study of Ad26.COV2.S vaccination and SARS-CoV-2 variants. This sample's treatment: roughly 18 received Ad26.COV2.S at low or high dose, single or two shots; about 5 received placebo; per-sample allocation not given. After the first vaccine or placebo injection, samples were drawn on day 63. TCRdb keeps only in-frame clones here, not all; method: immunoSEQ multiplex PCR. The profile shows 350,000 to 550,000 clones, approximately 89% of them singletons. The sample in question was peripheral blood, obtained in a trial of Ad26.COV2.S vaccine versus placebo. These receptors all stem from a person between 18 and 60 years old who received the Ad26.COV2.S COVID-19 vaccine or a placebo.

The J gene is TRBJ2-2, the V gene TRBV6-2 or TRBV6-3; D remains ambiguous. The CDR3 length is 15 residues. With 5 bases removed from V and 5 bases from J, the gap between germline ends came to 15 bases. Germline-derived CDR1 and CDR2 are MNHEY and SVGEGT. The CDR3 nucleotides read TGTGCCAGCAGTCGCGCTGCAGGTGGAACCGGGGAGCTGTTTTTT. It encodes CASSRAAGGTGELFF.

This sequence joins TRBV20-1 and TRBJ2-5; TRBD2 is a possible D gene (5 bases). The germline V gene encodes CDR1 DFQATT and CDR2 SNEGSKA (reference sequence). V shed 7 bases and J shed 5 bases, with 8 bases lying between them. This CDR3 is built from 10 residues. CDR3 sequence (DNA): TGCAGTGTCCCGGGGGAGACCCAGTACTTC. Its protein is CSVPGETQYF.

Here the CDR3 reads CASSLGPLGGLNQPQHF. For the CDR3, the DNA is TGTGCCAGCAGTTTAGGGCCGTTGGGGGGGCTCAATCAGCCCCAGCATTTT. The chain employs TRBV27 and TRBJ1-5, with D tentatively TRBD1 (6 bases). Germline-derived CDR1 and CDR2 are MNHEY and SMNVEV (reference sequence). Trimming removed 2 bases from V and 3 bases from J, with 17 bases in between. This CDR3 is built from 17 residues.

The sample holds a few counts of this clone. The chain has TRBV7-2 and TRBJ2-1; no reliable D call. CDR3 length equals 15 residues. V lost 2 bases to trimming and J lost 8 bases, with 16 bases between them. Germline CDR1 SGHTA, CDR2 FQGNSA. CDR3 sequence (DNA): TGTGCCAGCAGCTTACCGCACCTAATGAAGGATGAGCAGTTCTTC. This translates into CASSLPHLMKDEQFF.

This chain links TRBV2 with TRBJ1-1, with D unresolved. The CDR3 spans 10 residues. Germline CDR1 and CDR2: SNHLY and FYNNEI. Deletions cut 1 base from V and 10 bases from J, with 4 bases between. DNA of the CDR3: TGTGCCAGCAGTGAAGGGTTAGCTTTCTTT. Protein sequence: CASSEGLAFF.

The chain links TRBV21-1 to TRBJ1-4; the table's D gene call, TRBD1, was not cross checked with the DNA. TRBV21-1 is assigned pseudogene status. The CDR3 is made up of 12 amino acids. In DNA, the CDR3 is TGTGCCAGCAGAGGGGATTATGAAAAACTGTTTTTT. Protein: CASRGDYEKLFF.

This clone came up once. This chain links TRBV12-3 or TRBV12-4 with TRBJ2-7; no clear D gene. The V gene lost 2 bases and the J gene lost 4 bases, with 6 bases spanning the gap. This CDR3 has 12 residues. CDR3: CASSLKQYEQYF. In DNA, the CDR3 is TGTGCCAGCAGTTTAAAACAGTACGAGCAGTACTTC.

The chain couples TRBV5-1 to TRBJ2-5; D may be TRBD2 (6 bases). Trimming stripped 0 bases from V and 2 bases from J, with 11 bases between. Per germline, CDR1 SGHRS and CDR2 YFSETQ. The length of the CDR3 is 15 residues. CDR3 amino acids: CASSLAQGLQETQYF. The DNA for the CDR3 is TGCGCCAGCAGCTTGGCCCAAGGACTACAAGAGACCCAGTACTTC.

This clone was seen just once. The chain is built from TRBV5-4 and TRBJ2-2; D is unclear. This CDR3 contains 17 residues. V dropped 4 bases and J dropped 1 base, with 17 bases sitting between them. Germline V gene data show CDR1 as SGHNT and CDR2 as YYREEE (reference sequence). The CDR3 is CASSPPKHGQNTGELFF. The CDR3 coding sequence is TGTGCCAGCAGCCCCCCGAAACACGGGCAGAACACCGGGGAGCTGTTTTTT.

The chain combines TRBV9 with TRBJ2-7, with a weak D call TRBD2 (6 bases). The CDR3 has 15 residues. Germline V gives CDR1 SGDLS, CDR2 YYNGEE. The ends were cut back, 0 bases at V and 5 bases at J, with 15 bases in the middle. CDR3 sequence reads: CASSVAHQGGDEQYF. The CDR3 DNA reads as TGTGCCAGCAGCGTAGCTCACCAGGGCGGGGACGAGCAGTACTTC.

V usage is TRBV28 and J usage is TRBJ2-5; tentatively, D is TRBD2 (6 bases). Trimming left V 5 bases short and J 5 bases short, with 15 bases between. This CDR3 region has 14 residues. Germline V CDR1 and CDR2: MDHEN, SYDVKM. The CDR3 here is CASSDAVGTETQYF. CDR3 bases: TGTGCCAGCAGTGATGCGGTAGGGACTGAGACCCAGTACTTC. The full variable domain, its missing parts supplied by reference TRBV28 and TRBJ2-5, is DVKVTQSSRYLVKRTGEKVFLECVQDMDHENMFWYRQDPGLGLRLIYFSYDVKMKEKGDIPEGYSVSREKKERFSLILESASTNQTSMYLCASSDAVGTETQYFGPGTRLLVL.

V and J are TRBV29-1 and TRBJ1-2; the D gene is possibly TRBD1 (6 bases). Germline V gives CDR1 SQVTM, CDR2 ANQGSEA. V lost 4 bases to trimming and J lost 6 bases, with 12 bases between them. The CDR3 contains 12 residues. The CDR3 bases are TGCAGCGTTGTAAAAGGGGGAAATGGCTACACCTTC. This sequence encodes CSVVKGGNGYTF. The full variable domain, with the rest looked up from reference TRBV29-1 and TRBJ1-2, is SAVISQKPSRDICQRGTSLTIQCQVDSQVTMMFWYRQQPGQSLTLIATANQGSEATYESGFVIDKFPISRPNLTFSTLTVSNMSPEDSSIYLCSVVKGGNGYTFGSGTRLTVV.

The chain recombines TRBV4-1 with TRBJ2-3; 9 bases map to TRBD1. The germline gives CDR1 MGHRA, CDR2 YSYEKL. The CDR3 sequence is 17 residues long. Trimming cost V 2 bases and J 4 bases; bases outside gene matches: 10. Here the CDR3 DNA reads TGCGCCAGCAGCCAAATGTTTGCGGGACAGGGCTCAGATACGCAGTATTTT. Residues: CASSQMFAGQGSDTQYF.

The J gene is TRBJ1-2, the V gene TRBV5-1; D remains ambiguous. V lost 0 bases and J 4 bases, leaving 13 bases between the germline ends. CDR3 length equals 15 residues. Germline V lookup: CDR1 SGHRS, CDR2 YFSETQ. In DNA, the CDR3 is TGCGCCAGCAGCTTGGCCGGAGTAGCGCCCTATGGCTACACCTTC. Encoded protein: CASSLAGVAPYGYTF.

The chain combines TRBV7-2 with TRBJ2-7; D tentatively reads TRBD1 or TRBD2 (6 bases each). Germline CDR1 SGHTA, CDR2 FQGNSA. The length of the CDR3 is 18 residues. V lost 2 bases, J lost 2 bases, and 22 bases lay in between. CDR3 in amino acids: CASSLSSQGGTHTYEQYF. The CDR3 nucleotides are TGTGCCAGCAGCTTATCCTCTCAAGGAGGGACACATACCTACGAGCAGTACTTC.

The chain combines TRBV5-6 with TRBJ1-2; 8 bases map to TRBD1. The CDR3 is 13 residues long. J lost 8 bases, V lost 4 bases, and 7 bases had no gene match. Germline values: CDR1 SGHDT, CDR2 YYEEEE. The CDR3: CASSGWTGSGYTF. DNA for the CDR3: TGTGCCAGCAGCGGATGGACAGGGAGCGGCTACACCTTC.

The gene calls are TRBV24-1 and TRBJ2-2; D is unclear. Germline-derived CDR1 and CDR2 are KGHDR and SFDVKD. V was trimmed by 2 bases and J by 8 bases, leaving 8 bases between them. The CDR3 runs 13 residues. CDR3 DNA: TGTGCCACCAGTGATTCGCAGAGGGGGGAGCTGTTTTTT. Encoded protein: CATSDSQRGELFF.

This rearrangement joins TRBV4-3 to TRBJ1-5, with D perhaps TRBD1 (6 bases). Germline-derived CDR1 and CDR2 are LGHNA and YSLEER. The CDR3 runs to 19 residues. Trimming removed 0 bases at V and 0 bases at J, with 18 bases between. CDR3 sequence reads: CASSQEISLGGYSNQPQHF. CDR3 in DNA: TGCGCCAGCAGCCAAGAGATCTCTTTAGGGGGGTATAGCAATCAGCCCCAGCATTTT.

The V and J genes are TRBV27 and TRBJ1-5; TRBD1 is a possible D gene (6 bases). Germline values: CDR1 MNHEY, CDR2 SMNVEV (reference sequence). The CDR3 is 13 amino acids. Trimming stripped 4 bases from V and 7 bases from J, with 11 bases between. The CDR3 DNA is TGTGCCAGCAGTTCCCAGGGGAGACAGCCCCAGCATTTT. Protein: CASSSQGRQPQHF.

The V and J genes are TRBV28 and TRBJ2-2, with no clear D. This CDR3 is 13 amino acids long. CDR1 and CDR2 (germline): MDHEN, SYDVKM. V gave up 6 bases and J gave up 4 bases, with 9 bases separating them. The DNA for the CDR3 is TGTGCCAGCAGCCCCCCAGGCACCGGGGAGCTGTTTTTT. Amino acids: CASSPPGTGELFF.

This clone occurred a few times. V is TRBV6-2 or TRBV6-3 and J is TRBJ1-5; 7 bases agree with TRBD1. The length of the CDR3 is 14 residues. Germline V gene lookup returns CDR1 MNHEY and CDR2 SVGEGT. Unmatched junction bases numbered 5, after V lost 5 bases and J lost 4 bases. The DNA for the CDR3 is TGTGCCAGCAGTGACGGGACAGAGAATCAGCCCCAGCATTTT. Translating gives CASSDGTENQPQHF.

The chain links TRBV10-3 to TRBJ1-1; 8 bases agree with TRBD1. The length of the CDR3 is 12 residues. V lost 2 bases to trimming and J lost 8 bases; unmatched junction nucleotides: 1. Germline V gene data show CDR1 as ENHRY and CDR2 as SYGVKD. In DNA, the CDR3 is TGTGCCATCAGTGAGAGACAGGGGGAAGCTTTCTTT. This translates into CAISERQGEAFF.

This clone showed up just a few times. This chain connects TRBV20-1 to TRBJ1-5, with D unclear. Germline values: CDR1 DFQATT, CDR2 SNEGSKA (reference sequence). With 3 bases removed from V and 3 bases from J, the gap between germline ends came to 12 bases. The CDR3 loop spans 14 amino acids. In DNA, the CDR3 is TGCAGTGCTAGTGGTCGGATTATCAATCAGCCCCAGCATTTT. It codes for CSASGRIINQPQHF.

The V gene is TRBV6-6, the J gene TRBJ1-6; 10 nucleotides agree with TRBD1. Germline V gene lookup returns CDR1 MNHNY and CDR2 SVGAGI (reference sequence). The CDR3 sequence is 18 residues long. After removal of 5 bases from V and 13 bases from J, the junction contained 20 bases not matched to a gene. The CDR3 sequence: CASSPRRWGGQGGSPLHF. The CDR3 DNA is TGTGCCAGCAGTCCACGCCGGTGGGGCGGACAGGGGGGTTCGCCCCTCCACTTT.

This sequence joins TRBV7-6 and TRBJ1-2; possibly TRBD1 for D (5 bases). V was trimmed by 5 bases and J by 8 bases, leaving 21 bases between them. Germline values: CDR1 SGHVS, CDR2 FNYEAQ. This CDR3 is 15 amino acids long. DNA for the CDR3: TGTGCCAGCAGCGGGGCCGTAATGACCCCTGCGGGCTACACCTTC. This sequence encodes CASSGAVMTPAGYTF.

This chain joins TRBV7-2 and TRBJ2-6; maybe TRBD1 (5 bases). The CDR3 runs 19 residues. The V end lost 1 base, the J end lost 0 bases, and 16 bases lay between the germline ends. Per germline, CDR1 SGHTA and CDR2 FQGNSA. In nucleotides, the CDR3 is TGTGCCAGCAGCTTAGGAAGGAACAGGCCCATCTCTGGGGCCAACGTCCTGACTTTC. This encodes CASSLGRNRPISGANVLTF.